This TCR beta chain was profiled in a study of radiation and T cells in renal cell carcinoma. Overall study findings and caveats: Top tumor clonotypes rose in blood 2 weeks post-radiation, then contracted.

Germline CDR1 reads SGHRS; CDR2 reads YFSETQ. V was pared by 1 base and J by 5 bases, with 10 bases between. The CDR3 has 13 amino acids. As for this clone: As yet, its antigen is unknown.

Stated time point: blood 4 weeks post-SBRT, at nephrectomy. Treatment here: 15 Gy SBRT to primary tumor, nephrectomy 4 weeks later. Nephrectomy followed 15 Gy stereotactic body radiation by 4 weeks. After SBRT, blood was collected at 2 and 4 weeks, plus baseline. This renal cell carcinoma was of the clear cell type. Libraries were prepared by immunoSEQ multiplex PCR; TCRdb keeps only in-frame clonotypes and omits some of them. The profile shows fewer than 200,000 clones, roughly nine tenths of them singletons. This clonotype was obtained from a woman aged 45 to 65 with renal cell carcinoma. The sample here was blood, taken from a patient whose treatment included radiotherapy and nephrectomy. The chain joins TRBV5-1 to TRBJ2-7; possibly TRBD1 for D (6 bases). This CDR3 reads CASSLPGVDEQYF. The CDR3, as DNA: TGCGCCAGCAGCTTGCCAGGGGTGGACGAGCAGTACTTC.